The source of this T cell receptor beta chain is a study of blood T cell repertoires in COVID-19. Study details: Whether acute or convalescent, the COVID-19 samples came from the United States, Italy and Spain.

Germline V gene data show CDR1 as LNHDA and CDR2 as SQIVND (reference sequence). The CDR3 is 13 amino acids. V dropped 2 bases and J dropped 2 bases, with 7 bases sitting between them. In the authors' methods: Reference gene primers were amplified, and this amplification served to estimate nucleated cell counts. Assay used: immunoSEQ multiplex PCR; TCRdb lists only in-frame clones, some missing. That table gives V, J and clone size, and the DNA gave D and trimming. There are about 150,000 clones in the sample; 75% to 90% occur only once, and 44% lies in the top ten. The sequenced material came from peripheral blood. This chain joins TRBV19 and TRBJ2-7; D unresolved. This TCR derives from a human donor in a cohort sampled during active COVID-19. CDR3 bases: TGTGCCAGTAGTATAATCGGAGCCTACGAGCAGTACTTC. Encoded protein: CASSIIGAYEQYF.